This T cell receptor (beta chain) is from a study of a mutant IDH1 vaccine in newly diagnosed glioma. Study-wide background: Standard pretreatment was either radiotherapy, temozolomide, or, for most, radiochemotherapy with temozolomide.

Time point noted: week 5, during vaccination. The content of each vaccine dose was 300 ug of mutant IDH1 20-mer peptide, and topical imiquimod accompanied it. V was pared by 1 base and J by 2 bases, with 9 bases of the junction left unmatched. Germline V lookup: CDR1 ENHRY, CDR2 SYGVKD. The CDR3 length is 19 residues. Details on this clone: Its target is not known.

Repertoires were generated with immunoSEQ multiplex PCR, while TCRdb's copy carries only in-frame clones and drops some. The sample holds 45,000 to 65,000 clones, 82% seen once. The clonotype comes from a young woman with glioma. Some clones in this sample may be carry-over from other donors' samples. This chain connects TRBV10-3 to TRBJ2-1; TRBD2 matches 12 bases. Source: PBMCs, taken from a glioma patient whose treatment included an IDH1 peptide vaccine. CDR3 in DNA: TGTGCCATCAGTGAGTATCGCAGTCCTAGCGGGAGGGCCTACAATGAGCAGTTCTTC. Encoded protein: CAISEYRSPSGRAYNEQFF.